These 23 T cell receptor beta chains were sequenced from one sample in a study of identical twins. TCRdb re-called the 5' RACE reads with MiXCR, one entry per CDR3 protein. The sample lists some 460,000 distinct CDR3 sequences, approximately 15% seen once, with about 0.53% in the top ten. This sample also appeared in a second study, on yellow fever vaccine responses in identical twins.

The specimen sequenced was CD4+ T cells sorted from blood. Receptors originate from a woman between 18 and 29 years old in good health.

The chain links TRBV5-1 to TRBJ2-1, with 9 bases lining up with TRBD2. Germline V gives CDR1 SGHRS, CDR2 YFSETQ. The CDR3 has 16 amino acids. J was trimmed by 7 bases and V by 3 bases; bases with no gene match: 11. CDR3 nucleotide sequence: TGCGCCAGCAGCTCGCGTTGGGCGGGGGGGCGGAATGAGCAGTTCTTC. Its translation is CASSSRWAGGRNEQFF.

A few counts support this clonotype. V and J are TRBV5-1 and TRBJ2-2; 9 nucleotides align to TRBD1. The CDR3 sequence is 15 residues long. Germline CDR1 and CDR2: SGHRS and YFSETQ. Trimming cost V 4 bases and J 2 bases; bases outside gene matches: 3. CDR3 sequence: CASSPDRGNTGELFF. DNA of the CDR3: TGCGCCAGCAGCCCGGACAGGGGTAACACCGGGGAGCTGTTTTTT.

This clonotype occurred many times. The chain employs TRBV7-8 and TRBJ2-1; 10 positions agree with TRBD2. CDR1 is SGHVS, CDR2 FQNEAQ, per germline. This CDR3 has 17 amino acids. V gave up 6 bases and J gave up 6 bases; unmatched junction bases: 14. The CDR3 DNA follows: TGTGCCAGCAGGCCAGGTGTACTAGCGGGAATAACCAATGAGCAGTTCTTC. This codes for CASRPGVLAGITNEQFF.

This sequence joins TRBV4-3 and TRBJ2-3; TRBD2 aligns across 8 bases. CDR1 is LGHNA, CDR2 YSLEER, per germline. J was trimmed by 4 bases and V by 2 bases; bases with no gene match: 8. This CDR3 region has 16 residues. The CDR3 bases are TGCGCCAGCAGCCAAACGTCAGCGGGAGAGTCAGATACGCAGTATTTT. Encoded protein: CASSQTSAGESDTQYF.

V is TRBV30 and J is TRBJ2-6; no clear D gene. Germline V gene data show CDR1 as GTSNPN and CDR2 as SVGIG (reference sequence). This CDR3 region has 13 residues. V gave up 3 bases and J gave up 0 bases, with 3 bases separating them. For the CDR3, the DNA is TGTGCCTGGAGATCCTCTGGGGCCAACGTCCTGACTTTC. It specifies CAWRSSGANVLTF. Using reference TRBV30 and TRBJ2-6 for the parts outside the CDR3, the full variable domain is SQTIHQWPATLVQPVGSPLSLECTVEGTSNPNLYWYRQAAGRGLQLLFYSVGIGQISSEVPQNLSASRPQDRQFILSSKKLLLSDSGFYLCAWRSSGANVLTFGAGSRLTVL.

The CDR3 reads CASSLGVAGVITDTQYF. In DNA, the CDR3 is TGTGCCAGCAGCTTGGGGGTAGCGGGAGTGATTACAGATACGCAGTATTTT. The V call is TRBV5-6, the J call TRBJ2-3, with TRBD2 matching 9 bases. The CDR3 sequence is 17 residues long. J lost 3 bases, V lost 0 bases, and 8 bases had no gene match. Germline CDR1 and CDR2: SGHDT and YYEEEE. Based on the CDR3 plus reference TRBV5-6 and TRBJ2-3, the full variable domain is DAGVTQSPTHLIKTRGQQVTLRCSPKSGHDTVSWYQQALGQGPQFIFQYYEEEERQRGNFPDRFSGHQFPNYSSELNVNALLLGDSALYLCASSLGVAGVITDTQYFGPGTRLTVL.

In its sample, this clonotype was seen a few times. The chain carries TRBV20-1 and TRBJ2-3; 8 bases are a match to TRBD2. Germline lookup yields CDR1 DFQATT and CDR2 SNEGSKA (reference sequence). This CDR3 comprises 11 residues. CDR3 sequence: CGILADDTQYF. The CDR3 nucleotides are TGCGGGATACTAGCGGACGATACGCAGTATTTT.

The V gene is TRBV5-1, the J gene TRBJ2-3, with TRBD2 matching 8 bases. This CDR3 is built from 16 residues. J gave up 1 base and V 0 bases, and 4 bases lay outside the gene matches. Germline CDR1 and CDR2: SGHRS and YFSETQ. CDR3 residues: CASSLAVTSGTDTQYF. CDR3 nucleotides: TGCGCCAGCAGCTTGGCCGTGACTAGCGGCACAGATACGCAGTATTTT. The variable domain in full, with the rest retrieved from reference TRBV5-1 and TRBJ2-3, is KAGVTQTPRYLIKTRGQQVTLSCSPISGHRSVSWYQQTPGQGLQFLFEYFSETQRNKGNFPGRFSGRQFSNSRSEMNVSTLELGDSALYLCASSLAVTSGTDTQYFGPGTRLTVL.

The rearrangement uses TRBV18 and TRBJ2-3, with TRBD1 as a possible D gene (6 bases). Trimming left V 2 bases short and J 2 bases short, with 17 bases between. Germline lookup yields CDR1 KGHSH and CDR2 LQKENI. The CDR3 consists of 17 residues. The chain's CDR3 is CASSPRGQRAPTDTQYF. The CDR3 DNA follows: TGTGCCAGCTCACCAAGGGGACAAAGGGCCCCCACAGATACGCAGTATTTT.

The chain links TRBV2 to TRBJ2-7, with 12 bases aligning to TRBD2. This CDR3 region has 13 residues. Germline V gives CDR1 SNHLY, CDR2 FYNNEI. The V segment lost 7 bases and the J segment 6 bases; nucleotides outside the gene matches: 4. Here the CDR3 reads CASNPTSGSEQYF. Here the CDR3 DNA reads TGTGCCAGCAATCCGACTAGCGGGAGCGAGCAGTACTTC.

This rearrangement joins TRBV3-1 to TRBJ2-3; D is tentatively TRBD1 or TRBD2 (5 bases each). The CDR3 is 16 amino acids. Per the germline V gene, CDR1 is LGHDT and CDR2 is YNNKEL (reference sequence). Deletions cut 3 bases from V and 1 base from J, with 14 bases between. In DNA, the CDR3 is TGTGCCAGCAGCCACCCGTGGGACGGTGGCACAGATACGCAGTATTTT. Protein product: CASSHPWDGGTDTQYF.

J is TRBJ2-1 and V is TRBV7-2, with D uncertain. This CDR3 contains 12 residues. Trimming pared 6 bases from V and 7 bases from J, leaving 10 bases between. The V gene's germline CDR1 is SGHTA and CDR2 FQGNSA. CDR3 protein: CASSQNRNEQFF. The CDR3 nucleotides read TGTGCCAGCAGTCAAAATAGGAATGAGCAGTTCTTC.

This clonotype was detected many times. The chain recombines TRBV7-9 with TRBJ2-1, with 7 bases identical to TRBD2. CDR1 and CDR2 (germline): SEHNR, FQNEAQ (reference sequence). The CDR3 has 14 amino acids. The ends lost 0 bases at V and 10 bases at J; junction bases unmatched: 6. CDR3 DNA sequence: TGTGCCAGCAGCTTAGCGGGAGGGCTTCGGGAGCAGTTCTTC. Its protein is CASSLAGGLREQFF.

This clonotype turned up a few times. The rearrangement links TRBV6-5 to TRBJ2-5, with D possibly matching TRBD1 (5 bases). The germline V gene has CDR1 MNHEY and CDR2 SVGAGI. CDR3 size: 14 residues. Trimming took off 2 bases at V and 1 base at J, with 8 bases between the two ends. This CDR3 is CASSYPRAQETQYF. In DNA form, the CDR3 reads TGTGCCAGCAGTTACCCCAGGGCCCAAGAGACCCAGTACTTC.

The chain carries TRBV6-5 and TRBJ2-2; D gene uncertain. Trimming cost V 2 bases and J 8 bases, with 9 bases left between them. The CDR3 has 13 residues. Germline assignment: CDR1 MNHEY and CDR2 SVGAGI. The CDR3, as DNA: TGTGCCAGCAGTTACGCTGCCAAAGGGGAGCTGTTTTTT. This gives the protein CASSYAAKGELFF.

The V and J genes are TRBV6-5 and TRBJ2-1; 7 bases agree with TRBD1. The CDR3 is 15 residues long. Looked up from germline, CDR1 is MNHEY and CDR2 is SVGAGI. The junction had 9 bases not matched to a gene; V was cut back by 2 bases and J by 8 bases. The CDR3 coding sequence is TGTGCCAGCAGTTACACAGACAGGGTCTCTGATGAGCAGTTCTTC. Amino acid sequence: CASSYTDRVSDEQFF.

This chain joins TRBV7-2 and TRBJ2-1; TRBD2 matches 9 bases. Germline V lookup: CDR1 SGHTA, CDR2 FQGNSA. With V trimmed by 6 bases and J by 10 bases, 19 bases remained unmatched. This CDR3 contains 17 residues. The CDR3 loop is CASSFRVAGVGVEEQFF. The DNA for the CDR3 is TGTGCCAGCAGTTTCCGAGTAGCGGGGGTGGGGGTAGAAGAGCAGTTCTTC.

This clonotype was detected only a few times. V and J are TRBV20-1 and TRBJ2-5, with 9 bases that match TRBD1. CDR1 is DFQATT, CDR2 SNEGSKA, per germline (reference sequence). The length of the CDR3 is 11 residues. Trimming cost V 6 bases and J 11 bases; bases outside gene matches: 7. The CDR3 coding sequence is TGCAGTGCCAATACGGGACAGGGACAGTACTTC. It specifies CSANTGQGQYF.

This chain joins TRBV6-5 and TRBJ2-3; TRBD2 is a possible D gene (5 bases). The CDR3 spans 16 residues. Trimming stripped 4 bases from V and 0 bases from J, with 14 bases between. From germline, CDR1 is MNHEY and CDR2 SVGAGI. The CDR3 reads CASSSIFGVSTDTQYF. CDR3 DNA: TGTGCCAGCAGTTCCATCTTCGGGGTTAGCACAGATACGCAGTATTTT.

The chain carries TRBV19 and TRBJ2-1, with D possibly being TRBD1 (5 bases). CDR1 is LNHDA and CDR2 is SQIVND in the germline V gene (reference sequence). V shed 9 bases and J shed 2 bases, with 17 bases lying between them. This CDR3 is 15 amino acids long. The CDR3 region has the DNA TGTGCCAGCCAACCCTCAGGGTTAGCCTACAATGAGCAGTTCTTC. Protein sequence: CASQPSGLAYNEQFF. Full variable domain (remainder filled in from reference TRBV19 and TRBJ2-1): DGGITQSPKYLFRKEGQNVTLSCEQNLNHDAMYWYRQDPGQGLRLIYYSQIVNDFQKGDIAEGYSVSREKKESFPLTVTSAQKNPTAFYLCASQPSGLAYNEQFFGPGTRLTVL.

The table lists this clonotype with a few counts. The chain has TRBV28 and TRBJ2-5; no clear D. The CDR3 runs 14 residues. Trimming took 4 bases from V and 6 from J, leaving 15 bases between them. Germline CDR1 and CDR2: MDHEN and SYDVKM. For the CDR3, the DNA is TGTGCCAGCAGTTCCAGCTGGAGAGGAAAGACCCAGTACTTC. Residues: CASSSSWRGKTQYF.

The J gene is TRBJ1-1, the V gene TRBV20-1, with D tentatively TRBD1 (6 bases). Trimming removed 0 bases from V and 3 bases from J, with 11 bases in between. This CDR3 has 14 amino acids. CDR1 DFQATT and CDR2 SNEGSKA come from the germline V gene (reference sequence). The CDR3 sequence: CSAREGTTDTEAFF. CDR3 DNA: TGCAGTGCTAGAGAGGGGACAACCGACACTGAAGCTTTCTTT.

In its sample, this clonotype was seen a few times. The chain recombines TRBV3-1 with TRBJ2-3; TRBD2 matches at 8 bases. The CDR3 loop spans 14 amino acids. Germline V gives CDR1 LGHDT, CDR2 YNNKEL (reference sequence). V trimming: 6 bases; J trimming: 1 base; junction bases outside the gene matches: 3. In DNA, the CDR3 is TGTGCCAGCAGGCAGACTAGCGGCACAGATACGCAGTATTTT. Translated: CASRQTSGTDTQYF.